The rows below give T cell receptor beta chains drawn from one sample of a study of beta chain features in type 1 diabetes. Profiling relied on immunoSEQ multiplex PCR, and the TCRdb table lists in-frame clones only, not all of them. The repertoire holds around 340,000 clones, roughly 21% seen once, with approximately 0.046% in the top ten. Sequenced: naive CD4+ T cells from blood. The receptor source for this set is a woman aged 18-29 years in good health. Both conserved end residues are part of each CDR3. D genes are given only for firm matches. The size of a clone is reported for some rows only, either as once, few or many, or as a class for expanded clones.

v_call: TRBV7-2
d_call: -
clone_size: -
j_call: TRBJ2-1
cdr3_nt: TGTGCCAGCAGCCTACGGTATGAGCAGTTCTTC
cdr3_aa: CASSLRYEQFF

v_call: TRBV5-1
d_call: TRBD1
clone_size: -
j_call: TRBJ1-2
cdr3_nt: TGCGCCAGCAGCTCTACGGGACAGGGGAACTATGGCTACACCTTC
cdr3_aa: CASSSTGQGNYGYTF

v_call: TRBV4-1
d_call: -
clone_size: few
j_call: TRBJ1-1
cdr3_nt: TGCGCCAGCAGCCCGATTTTCTACCAGACAGTCTCGAACACTGAAGCTTTCTTT
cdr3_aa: CASSPIFYQTVSNTEAFF

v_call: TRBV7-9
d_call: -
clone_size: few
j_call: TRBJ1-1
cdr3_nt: TGTGCCAGCAGCCGAGGGAGGGCCGAAGCTTTCTTT
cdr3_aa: CASSRGRAEAFF

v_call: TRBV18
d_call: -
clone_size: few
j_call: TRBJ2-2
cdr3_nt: TGTGCCAGCTCTCGGACTCCCGGGGAGCTGTTTTTT
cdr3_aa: CASSRTPGELFF

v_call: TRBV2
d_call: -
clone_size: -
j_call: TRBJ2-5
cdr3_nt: TGTGCCAGCAGAGGACAGTTAGAGACCCAGTACTTC
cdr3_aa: CASRGQLETQYF

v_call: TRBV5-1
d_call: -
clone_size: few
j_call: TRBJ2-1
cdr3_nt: TGCGCCAGCAGCTTTACTAGGCAGGAGGGATATGAGCAGTTCTTC
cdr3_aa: CASSFTRQEGYEQFF

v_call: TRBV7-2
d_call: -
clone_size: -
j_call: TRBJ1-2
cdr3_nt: TGTGCCAGCAGCTCGACAGGTCCGTTCTATGGCTACACCTTC
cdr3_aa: CASSSTGPFYGYTF

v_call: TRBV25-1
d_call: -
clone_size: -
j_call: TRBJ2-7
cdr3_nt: TGTGCCAGCAGTGAAAGGGGACATTCGGAGCCAAATCACGAGCAGTACTTC
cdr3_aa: CASSERGHSEPNHEQYF

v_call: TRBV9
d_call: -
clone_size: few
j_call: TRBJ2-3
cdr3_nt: TGTGCCAGCAGCGTCAGCGGCACAGATACGCAGTATTTT
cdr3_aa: CASSVSGTDTQYF

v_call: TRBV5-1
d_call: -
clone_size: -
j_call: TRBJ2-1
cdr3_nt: TGCGCCAGCAGCTTGGTGGGGGGAACCTACAATGAGCAGTTCTTC
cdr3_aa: CASSLVGGTYNEQFF

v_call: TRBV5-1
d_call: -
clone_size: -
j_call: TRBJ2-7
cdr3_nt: TGCGCCAGCAGCACGACACCCCACGAGCAGTACTTC
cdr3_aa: CASSTTPHEQYF

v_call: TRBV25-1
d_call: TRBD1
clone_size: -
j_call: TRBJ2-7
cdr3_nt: TGTGCCAGCAGTGATTCCGGGACAGGCTACTACGAGCAGTACTTC
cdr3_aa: CASSDSGTGYYEQYF

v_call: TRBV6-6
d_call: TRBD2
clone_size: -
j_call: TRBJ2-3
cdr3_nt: TGTGCCAGCAGTTCTAGCGGTAGCACAGATACGCAGTATTTT
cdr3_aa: CASSSSGSTDTQYF

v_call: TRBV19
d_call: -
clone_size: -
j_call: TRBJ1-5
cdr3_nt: TGTGCCAGTAGTATCCAGGCCGATCAGCCCCAGCATTTT
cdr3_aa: CASSIQADQPQHF

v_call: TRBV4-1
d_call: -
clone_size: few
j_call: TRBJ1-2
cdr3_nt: TGCGCCAGCAGCCAAGTCTCGGGGTACCCTAACTATGGCTACACCTTC
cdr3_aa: CASSQVSGYPNYGYTF

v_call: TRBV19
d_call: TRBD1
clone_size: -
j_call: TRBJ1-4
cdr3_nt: TGTGCCAGCTCGGGGACAGGTACGAATGAAAAACTGTTTTTT
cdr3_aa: CASSGTGTNEKLFF

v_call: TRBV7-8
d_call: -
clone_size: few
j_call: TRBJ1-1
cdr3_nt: TGTGCCAGCAGCACACCTGTTGGGCTTCTAGGGGACACTGAAGCTTTCTTT
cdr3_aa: CASSTPVGLLGDTEAFF

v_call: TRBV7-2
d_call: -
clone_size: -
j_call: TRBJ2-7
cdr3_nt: TGTGCCAGCAGCTTACCCCGACTCTCCTACGAGCAGTACTTC
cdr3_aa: CASSLPRLSYEQYF

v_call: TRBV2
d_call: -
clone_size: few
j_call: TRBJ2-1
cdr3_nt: TGTGCCAGCAGTGGAGGTTACAATGAGCAGTTCTTC
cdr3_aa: CASSGGYNEQFF

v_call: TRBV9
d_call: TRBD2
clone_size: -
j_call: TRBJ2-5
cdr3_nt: TGTGCCAGCAGCGTAGACAGCGGGGGGTCGGAGACCCAGTACTTC
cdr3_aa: CASSVDSGGSETQYF

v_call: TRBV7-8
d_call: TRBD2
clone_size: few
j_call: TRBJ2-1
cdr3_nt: TGTGCCAGCAGCTTGTCCCGCGGGGGGAGAGGCAATGAGCAGTTCTTC
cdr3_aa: CASSLSRGGRGNEQFF

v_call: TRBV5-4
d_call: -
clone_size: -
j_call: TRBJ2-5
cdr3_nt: TGTGCCAGCAGCTTACAGGGTCAAGAGACCCAGTACTTC
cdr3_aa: CASSLQGQETQYF

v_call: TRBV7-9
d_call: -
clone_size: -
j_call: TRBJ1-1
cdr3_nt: TGTGCCAGCAGTTCTACAGGGCGAGCTTTCTTT
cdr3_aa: CASSSTGRAFF

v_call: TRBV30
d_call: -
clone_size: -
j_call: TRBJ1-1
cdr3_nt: TGTGCCTGGAGAGCGGTGAACACTGAAGCTTTCTTT
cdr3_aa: CAWRAVNTEAFF

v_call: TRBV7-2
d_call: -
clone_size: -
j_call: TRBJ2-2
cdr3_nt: TGTGCCAGCAGCTTTACGAACACCGGGGAGCTGTTTTTT
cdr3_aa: CASSFTNTGELFF

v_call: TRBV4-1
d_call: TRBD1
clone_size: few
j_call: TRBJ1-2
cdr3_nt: TGCGCCAGCAGAAGGACAGGGAGTAACTATGGCTACACCTTC
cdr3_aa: CASRRTGSNYGYTF

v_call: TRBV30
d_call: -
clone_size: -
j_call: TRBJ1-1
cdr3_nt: TGTGCCTGGACGATTGGGGGCCTCAGGAACACTGAAGCTTTCTTT
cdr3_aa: CAWTIGGLRNTEAFF

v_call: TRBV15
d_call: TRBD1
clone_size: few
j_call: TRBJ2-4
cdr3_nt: TGTGCCACCAGCAGAGCCGGGACAGGGGGAAACATTCAGTACTTC
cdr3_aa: CATSRAGTGGNIQYF

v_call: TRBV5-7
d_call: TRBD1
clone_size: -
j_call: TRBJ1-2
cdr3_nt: TGTGCCAGCAGCCCGACAGGGGCTCCTTCCTATGGCTACACCTTC
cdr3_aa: CASSPTGAPSYGYTF

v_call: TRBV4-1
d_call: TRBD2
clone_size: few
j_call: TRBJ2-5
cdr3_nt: TGCGCCAGCAGCCAAGAGGGACTAGCGGGAGGTGGGGAGACCCAGTACTTC
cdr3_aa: CASSQEGLAGGGETQYF

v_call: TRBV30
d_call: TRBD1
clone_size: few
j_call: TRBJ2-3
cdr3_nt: TGTGCCTGGAGTGTACGGACAGGGGGCCTCACAGATACGCAGTATTTT
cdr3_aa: CAWSVRTGGLTDTQYF

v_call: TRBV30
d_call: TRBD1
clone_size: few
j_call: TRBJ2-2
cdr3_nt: TGTGCCTGGAGTGCCGGGACAGTAAACACCGGGGAGCTGTTTTTT
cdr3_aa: CAWSAGTVNTGELFF

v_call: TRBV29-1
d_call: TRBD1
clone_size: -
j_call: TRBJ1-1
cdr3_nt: TGCAGCGTTCTAAGGACAGGGCAAGACACTGAAGCTTTCTTT
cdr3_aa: CSVLRTGQDTEAFF

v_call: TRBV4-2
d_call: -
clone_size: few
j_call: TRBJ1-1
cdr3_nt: TGTGCCAGCAGCCAAGGAGCACAGGGCGGCACTGAAGCTTTCTTT
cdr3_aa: CASSQGAQGGTEAFF

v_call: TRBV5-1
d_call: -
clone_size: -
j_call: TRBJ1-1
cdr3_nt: TGCGCCAGCAGCTTAGGACAGCTATCCACTGAAGCTTTCTTT
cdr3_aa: CASSLGQLSTEAFF

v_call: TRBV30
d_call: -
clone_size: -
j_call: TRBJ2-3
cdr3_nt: TGTGCCTGGAGTGTACGGGGACTAGATACGCAGTATTTT
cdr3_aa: CAWSVRGLDTQYF

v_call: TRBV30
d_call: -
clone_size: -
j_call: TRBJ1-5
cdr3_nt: TGTGCCTGGAGTGTACGGGGTTGGGGCCTAGCGAGGAATCAGCCCCAGCATTTT
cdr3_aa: CAWSVRGWGLARNQPQHF

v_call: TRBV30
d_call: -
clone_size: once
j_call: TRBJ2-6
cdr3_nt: TGTGCCTGGGATTTTCGGGCTGGGGCCAACGTCCTGACTTTC
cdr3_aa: CAWDFRAGANVLTF

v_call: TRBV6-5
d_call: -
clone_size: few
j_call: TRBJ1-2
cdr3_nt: TGTGCCAGCAGTTCCCGGCGGACTGATGGCTACACCTTC
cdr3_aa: CASSSRRTDGYTF

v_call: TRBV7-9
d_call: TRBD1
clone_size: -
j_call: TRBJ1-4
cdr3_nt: TGTGCCAGCAGCTCGACCCCAGGACAGGGCACGGAAAAACTGTTTTTT
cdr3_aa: CASSSTPGQGTEKLFF

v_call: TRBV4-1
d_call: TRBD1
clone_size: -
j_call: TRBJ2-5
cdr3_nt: TGCGCCAGCAGCCTAGAACAGGGGTCAGGGACCCAGTACTTC
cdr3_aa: CASSLEQGSGTQYF

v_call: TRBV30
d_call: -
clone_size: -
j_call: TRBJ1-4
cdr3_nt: TGTGCCTGGAGTCCCCTAGGAGATAGTCTGTTTTTT
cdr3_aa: CAWSPLGDSLFF

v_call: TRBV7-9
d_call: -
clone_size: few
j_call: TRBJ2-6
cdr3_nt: TGTGCCAGCAGCTCGATCGGGGGTAGTGGGGCCAACGTCCTGACTTTC
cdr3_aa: CASSSIGGSGANVLTF

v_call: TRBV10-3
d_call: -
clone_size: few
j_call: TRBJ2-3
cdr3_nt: TGTGCCATCAGTGACGCGAGGGGGTCGGGTCAAGATACGCAGTATTTT
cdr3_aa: CAISDARGSGQDTQYF

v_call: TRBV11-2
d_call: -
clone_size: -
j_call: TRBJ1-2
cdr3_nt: TGTGCCAGCAGCTTAACCCGGCCATCGGGTGGCTACACCTTC
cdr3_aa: CASSLTRPSGGYTF

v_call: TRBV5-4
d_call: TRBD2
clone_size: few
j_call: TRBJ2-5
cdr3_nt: TGTGCCAGCAGCTCGCGGGAGATGGTGGAGACCCAGTACTTC
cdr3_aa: CASSSREMVETQYF

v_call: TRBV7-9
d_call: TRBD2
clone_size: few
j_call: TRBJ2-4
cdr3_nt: TGTGCCAGCAGCCCCACTAGCGGGAGGGGCAAAAACATTCAGTACTTC
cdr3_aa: CASSPTSGRGKNIQYF

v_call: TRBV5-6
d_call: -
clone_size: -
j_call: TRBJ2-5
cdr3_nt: TGTGCCAGCAGCCGGGTGGGGGCGCCAGGGACCCAGTACTTC
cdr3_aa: CASSRVGAPGTQYF

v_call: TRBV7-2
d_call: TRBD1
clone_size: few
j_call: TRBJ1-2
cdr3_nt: TGTGCCAGCAGCGTTCGACAGGGCCCCTCATATGGCTACACCTTC
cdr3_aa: CASSVRQGPSYGYTF

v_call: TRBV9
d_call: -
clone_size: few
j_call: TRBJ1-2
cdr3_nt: TGTGCCAGCAGTCGTAGGGCAGGGGCCAACTATGGCTACACCTTC
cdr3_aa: CASSRRAGANYGYTF

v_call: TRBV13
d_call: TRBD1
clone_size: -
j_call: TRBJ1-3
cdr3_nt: TGTGCCAGCAGCGCACCCGGGACAGGTGGAAACACCATATATTTT
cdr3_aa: CASSAPGTGGNTIYF

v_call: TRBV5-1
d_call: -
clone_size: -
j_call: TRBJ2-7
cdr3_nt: TGCGCCAGCAGCACGCAGGGCACCTACGAGCAGTACTTC
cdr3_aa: CASSTQGTYEQYF

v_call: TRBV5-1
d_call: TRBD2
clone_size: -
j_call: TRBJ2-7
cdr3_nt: TGCGCCAGCAGCCGGGGACTAGAGGGCGAGCAGTACTTC
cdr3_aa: CASSRGLEGEQYF

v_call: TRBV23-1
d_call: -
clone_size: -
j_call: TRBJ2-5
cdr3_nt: TGCGCCAGCAGTCTAGACCAAGAGACCCAGTACTTC
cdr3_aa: CASSLDQETQYF